This T cell receptor beta chain was sequenced in a study of PD-L1 blockade in urothelial cancer. Study-wide context: Every 3 weeks, patients received intravenous atezolizumab 1,200 mg, beginning 2014. Each blood sample yielded a median of 141,255 T cells. Overall study findings and caveats: By 3 weeks, tumor-associated blood clones had expanded more in durable-benefit patients.

Sample contribution per patient ranged from 1 to 8, covering pretreatment and on-treatment. This clone appeared a single time. What it recognizes is unknown. The germline V and J ends were trimmed by 0 bases and 2 bases, with 13 bases remaining between them. Germline values: CDR1 ENHRY, CDR2 SYGVKD. CDR3 length equals 17 residues. The protocol was immunoSEQ multiplex PCR, while the TCRdb copy is restricted to in-frame clones and leaves out a portion. The data contain about 38,000 clones, around 89% of them singletons. The sample consisted of PBMCs, taken around atezolizumab (anti-PD-L1) treatment. The gene calls are TRBV10-3 and TRBJ2-2; possibly TRBD2 for D (5 bases). This TCR was recovered from a man aged 55 to 70 with urothelial cancer. CDR3 nucleotide sequence: TGTGCCATCAGTGAGTCGGGTACTAGGTTTAACACCGGGGAGCTGTTTTTT. Protein: CAISESGTRFNTGELFF.